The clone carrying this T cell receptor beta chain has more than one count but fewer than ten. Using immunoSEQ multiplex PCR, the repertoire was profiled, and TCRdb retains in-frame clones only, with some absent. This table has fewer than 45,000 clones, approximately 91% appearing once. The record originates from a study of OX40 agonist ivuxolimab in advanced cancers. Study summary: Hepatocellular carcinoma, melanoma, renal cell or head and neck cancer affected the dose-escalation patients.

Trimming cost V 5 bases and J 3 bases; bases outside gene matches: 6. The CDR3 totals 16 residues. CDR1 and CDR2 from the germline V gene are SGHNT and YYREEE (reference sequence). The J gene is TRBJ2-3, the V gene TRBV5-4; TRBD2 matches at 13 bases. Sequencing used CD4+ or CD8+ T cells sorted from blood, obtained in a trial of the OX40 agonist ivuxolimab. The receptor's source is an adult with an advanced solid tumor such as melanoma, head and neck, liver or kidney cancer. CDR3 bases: TGTGCCAGCAGTCAAGGACTAGCGGGAGATACAGATACGCAGTATTTT. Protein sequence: CASSQGLAGDTDTQYF. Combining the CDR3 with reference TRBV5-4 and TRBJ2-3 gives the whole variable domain ETGVTQSPTHLIKTRGQQVTLRCSSQSGHNTVSWYQQALGQGPQFIFQYYREEENGRGNFPPRFSGLQFPNYSSELNVNALELDDSALYLCASSQGLAGDTDTQYFGPGTRLTVL.